Each of the 24 T cell receptor beta chains below was sequenced from the same sample in a study of blood T cell repertoires in COVID-19. Profiled with immunoSEQ multiplex PCR; TCRdb holds only in-frame clones, not every one. The profile shows hundreds of thousands of clones, about 88% of them singletons. The sample consisted of PBMCs or T cells enriched from blood (not recorded which). The receptors were sampled from a middle-aged woman who had recovered from COVID-19.

The V gene is TRBV25-1, the J gene TRBJ2-7, with 8 nucleotides matching TRBD1. This CDR3 comprises 14 residues. V dropped 4 bases and J dropped 1; count of bases not matched to a gene: 3. Germline CDR1 and CDR2: MGHDK and SYGVNS. The CDR3 coding sequence is TGTGCCAGCAGTGTCAGGACAGGGTCCTACGAGCAGTACTTC. Residues: CASSVRTGSYEQYF.

The V and J genes are TRBV7-9 and TRBJ1-1; no definite D call. CDR3 size: 14 residues. V was trimmed by 5 bases and J by 5 bases, leaving 15 bases between them. CDR1 is SEHNR, CDR2 FQNEAQ, per germline (reference sequence). The CDR3: CASSRPITGTEAFF. The CDR3 nucleotides are TGTGCCAGCAGCCGACCAATAACGGGGACTGAAGCTTTCTTT.

V is TRBV29-1 and J is TRBJ1-3; 11 bases line up with TRBD1. Germline V gene data show CDR1 as SQVTM and CDR2 as ANQGSEA. The CDR3 spans 14 residues. With V trimmed by 7 bases and J by 3 bases, 5 bases remained unmatched. The CDR3 DNA is TGCAGCGCAGCCGGGACAGGGGGTGGAAACACCATATATTTT. Amino acid sequence: CSAAGTGGGNTIYF.

J is TRBJ2-5 and V is TRBV14; perhaps TRBD2 as D (5 bases). Germline loops: CDR1 SGHDN, CDR2 FVKESK. The CDR3 totals 16 residues. Trimming cost V 0 bases and J 5 bases, with 16 bases left between them. For the CDR3, the DNA is TGTGCCAGCAGCCAAGAAAGGAGGAGTTTGGGGGAGACCCAGTACTTC. Translated, it gives CASSQERRSLGETQYF.

In DNA, the CDR3 is TGCGCCAGCAGCTTGGTGTCAGGGGGCTACAATGAGCAGTTCTTC. This gives the protein CASSLVSGGYNEQFF. The V and J genes are TRBV5-1 and TRBJ2-1; TRBD1 aligns across 7 bases. CDR3 size: 15 residues. Trimming took 0 bases from V and 3 from J; bases not matched to a gene: 3. Germline V CDR1 and CDR2: SGHRS, YFSETQ.

The chain links TRBV2 to TRBJ1-4; no firm D call. With 4 bases removed from V and 7 bases from J, the gap between germline ends came to 7 bases. Germline V gives CDR1 SNHLY, CDR2 FYNNEI. The CDR3 has 12 residues. CDR3 amino acids: CASSARGEKLFF. The CDR3 coding sequence is TGTGCCAGCAGTGCCCGAGGTGAAAAACTGTTTTTT.

The CDR3 DNA sequence: TGTGCCAGCAGCCTAGGGGCCTCCACAGATACGCAGTATTTT. This codes for CASSLGASTDTQYF. This rearrangement joins TRBV7-8 to TRBJ2-3, with D tentatively TRBD1 (5 bases). There are 14 residues in the CDR3. Germline V CDR1 and CDR2: SGHVS, FQNEAQ. The V and J ends lost 5 bases and 2 bases respectively, with 11 bases between them.

This chain connects TRBV7-6 to TRBJ2-2, with D tentatively TRBD1 (5 bases). V shed 0 bases and J shed 6 bases, with 14 bases lying between them. This CDR3 spans 16 amino acids. Germline CDR1 is SGHVS and CDR2 is FNYEAQ. The CDR3, as DNA: TGTGCCAGCAGCTTAGCTTCGGCCAGGGCTGCCGGGGAGCTGTTTTTT. This codes for CASSLASARAAGELFF.

The chain couples TRBV7-2 to TRBJ2-3; maybe TRBD1 (6 bases). This CDR3 comprises 18 residues. In germline, CDR1 is SGHTA, CDR2 FQGNSA. V lost 1 base to trimming and J lost 2 bases, with 19 bases between them. The DNA for the CDR3 is TGTGCCAGCAGCTTAGGCAGGCGGCTAGGGGGTTTCACAGATACGCAGTATTTT. It codes for CASSLGRRLGGFTDTQYF.

This clone has a single count. The genes are TRBV7-3 and TRBJ2-6; 8 positions match TRBD1. CDR3 length: 18 amino acids. Trimming took 1 base from V and 3 from J; bases not matched to a gene: 8. Germline CDR1 is SGHTA and CDR2 is FQGTGA. The CDR3 here is CASSLIGQGASGANVLTF. The DNA of the CDR3 is TGTGCCAGCAGCTTAATAGGGCAGGGGGCTAGTGGGGCCAACGTCCTGACTTTC.

The rearrangement joins TRBV9 to TRBJ1-3; TRBD1 aligns across 9 bases. The CDR3 has 15 residues. The V and J ends lost 3 bases and 1 base, in that order; junction bases with no gene match: 2. Germline-derived CDR1 and CDR2 are SGDLS and YYNGEE. Here the CDR3 DNA reads TGTGCCAGCAGCGCCGGGACAGGGTCTGGAAACACCATATATTTT. Encoded protein: CASSAGTGSGNTIYF.

This clone has just a few counts. The V call is TRBV11-3, the J call TRBJ2-3; weak D call: TRBD2 (6 bases). The germline V gene encodes CDR1 SGHNT and CDR2 YENEEA. CDR3 length: 16 residues. Trimming removed 5 bases at V and 4 bases at J, with 19 bases between. CDR3 residues: CASSTREVAPADTQYF. In nucleotides, the CDR3 is TGTGCCAGCAGCACTAGGGAGGTAGCCCCGGCAGATACGCAGTATTTT.

The chain combines TRBV28 with TRBJ2-6; 7 nucleotides match TRBD1. Germline assignment: CDR1 MDHEN and CDR2 SYDVKM. V lost 6 bases to trimming and J lost 1 base; unmatched junction nucleotides: 12. CDR3 size: 18 residues. The CDR3 DNA reads as TGTGCCAGCAGCCCTCCCCGACAGGGTGGGTCTGGGGCCAACGTCCTGACTTTC. Translating it yields CASSPPRQGGSGANVLTF.

This CDR3 reads CASSLRESDTQYF. The CDR3 DNA is TGTGCCAGCAGCTTGCGGGAGTCAGATACGCAGTATTTT. This sequence joins TRBV5-4 and TRBJ2-3, with D possibly TRBD2 on 6 matching bases. The CDR3 runs to 13 residues. Deletions cut 1 base from V and 4 bases from J, with 7 bases between. Germline assignment: CDR1 SGHNT and CDR2 YYREEE (reference sequence).

V usage is TRBV6-6 and J usage is TRBJ2-1; D perhaps matches TRBD1 (5 bases). The V gene's germline CDR1 is MNHNY and CDR2 SVGAGI (reference sequence). V lost 6 bases, J lost 8 bases, and 11 bases lay in between. This CDR3 contains 12 residues. The CDR3 DNA reads as TGTGCCAGCAGAACCAGGGCCGATGAGCAGTTCTTC. This encodes CASRTRADEQFF.

This clone has only one observation. This sequence joins TRBV18 and TRBJ2-5; 8 bases are shared with TRBD1. This CDR3 contains 14 residues. Looked up from germline, CDR1 is KGHSH and CDR2 is LQKENI. V lost 6 bases to trimming and J lost 0 bases; unmatched junction nucleotides: 3. CDR3 loop: CASSGQVYQETQYF. The CDR3 DNA reads as TGTGCCAGCTCGGGACAGGTTTACCAAGAGACCCAGTACTTC.

This chain connects TRBV3-1 (or the pseudogene TRBV3-2) to TRBJ1-2; D is undetermined. CDR1 is LGHDT, CDR2 YNNKEL, per germline (reference sequence). The V and J ends lost 0 bases and 2 bases respectively, with 10 bases between them. This CDR3 is 15 amino acids long. The CDR3 coding sequence is TGTGCCAGCAGCCAAGATGTTGAGGGCAACTATGGCTACACCTTC. As protein: CASSQDVEGNYGYTF.

The chain has TRBV6-2 or TRBV6-3 and TRBJ2-5; D call uncertain. The CDR3 spans 11 residues. V was cut by 4 bases and J by 4 bases, with 4 bases left in between. CDR1 MNHEY and CDR2 SVGEGT come from the germline V gene. This CDR3 reads CASSSVETQYF. Here the CDR3 DNA reads TGTGCCAGCAGTTCCGTAGAGACCCAGTACTTC.

This rearrangement joins TRBV5-6 to TRBJ1-1; D not resolved. The CDR3 consists of 13 residues. Germline CDR1 and CDR2: SGHDT and YYEEEE. V was trimmed by 1 base and J by 10 bases, leaving 14 bases between them. CDR3 sequence: CASSLLREPGAFF. The CDR3 DNA sequence: TGTGCCAGCAGCTTGCTGCGCGAACCTGGAGCTTTCTTT.

The chain employs TRBV5-1 and TRBJ2-1; D gene uncertain. Germline CDR1 is SGHRS and CDR2 is YFSETQ. The CDR3 loop spans 16 amino acids. V gave up 4 bases and J gave up 0 bases, with 14 bases separating them. CDR3 coding DNA: TGCGCCAGCAGCGCCGATAACACAAACTCCTACAATGAGCAGTTCTTC. It specifies CASSADNTNSYNEQFF.

The chain carries TRBV11-3 and TRBJ1-2; D ambiguous. The CDR3 has 14 amino acids. The germline gives CDR1 SGHNT, CDR2 YENEEA. The V end was cut by 5 bases, the J end by 5 bases, with 15 bases between. As DNA, the CDR3 is TGTGCCAGCAGCCCCGGACTTACCGGATATGGCTACACCTTC. Amino acids: CASSPGLTGYGYTF. The full variable domain, its missing parts supplied by reference TRBV11-3 and TRBJ1-2, is EAGVVQSPRYKIIEKKQPVAFWCNPISGHNTLYWYLQNLGQGPELLIRYENEEAVDDSQLPKDRFSAERLKGVDSTLKIQPAELGDSAVYLCASSPGLTGYGYTFGSGTRLTVV.

The rearrangement uses TRBV2 and TRBJ2-2, with 8 nucleotides matching TRBD2. Germline V lookup: CDR1 SNHLY, CDR2 FYNNEI. The trim removed 7 bases at V and 0 bases at J, leaving 4 bases unmatched. The CDR3 loop spans 15 amino acids. The CDR3, as DNA: TGTGCCAGCATAGGTAGCGGGGCGAACACCGGGGAGCTGTTTTTT. It codes for CASIGSGANTGELFF.

The chain couples TRBV6-5 to TRBJ2-3; a weak D match, TRBD1 (6 bases). Trimming pared 6 bases from V and 0 bases from J, leaving 10 bases between. Germline V CDR1 and CDR2: MNHEY, SVGAGI. This CDR3 is 14 amino acids long. CDR3 nucleotide sequence: TGTGCCAGCAGCCGGACAGCTAGCACAGATACGCAGTATTTT. This sequence encodes CASSRTASTDTQYF.

The rearrangement uses TRBV7-2 and TRBJ2-7; 7 positions match TRBD2. The CDR3 contains 15 residues. After removal of 2 bases from V and 0 bases from J, the junction contained 4 bases not matched to a gene. Germline V gives CDR1 SGHTA, CDR2 FQGNSA. The CDR3 DNA is TGTGCCAGCAGCTTATTTGCGGGGGACTCCTACGAGCAGTACTTC. It specifies CASSLFAGDSYEQYF.